The rows below give T cell receptor beta chains drawn from one sample of a study of technical replicates of blood from a few donors. Only in-frame clones appear in the TCRdb table, and some are missing; sequencing was by immunoSEQ multiplex PCR. The sample has over 55,000 clones, about 88% seen once. Sample: PBMCs. Source of these receptors: a human donor in good health. Some clones in this sample may be carry-over from other donors' samples. Both conserved end residues are part of each CDR3. D genes are given only for firm matches. Clone size appears in some rows only: once, few, many, or a class for an expanded clone.

v_call: TRBV2
j_call: TRBJ1-2
cdr3_length: 13
clone_size: -
d_call: -
cdr3_nt: TGTGCCAGCAGTGGCCTCGGGTTGTTAGGCTACACCTTC
cdr3_aa: CASSGLGLLGYTF

v_call: TRBV5-1
j_call: TRBJ2-7
cdr3_length: 15
clone_size: -
d_call: -
cdr3_nt: TGCGCCAGCAGCTTGGGAGCAGGGATGGCGAACGAGCAGTACTTC
cdr3_aa: CASSLGAGMANEQYF

v_call: TRBV27
j_call: TRBJ1-2
cdr3_length: 15
clone_size: -
d_call: TRBD1
cdr3_nt: TGTGCCAGCAGTTTACCGAACGGGACAGGGAAAAGCTACACCTTC
cdr3_aa: CASSLPNGTGKSYTF

v_call: TRBV2
j_call: TRBJ1-2
cdr3_length: 14
clone_size: -
d_call: -
cdr3_nt: TGTGCCAGCAATCGGGGAGGTTCGCGGTATGGCTACACCTTC
cdr3_aa: CASNRGGSRYGYTF

v_call: TRBV11-3
j_call: TRBJ2-1
cdr3_length: 12
clone_size: -
d_call: -
cdr3_nt: TGTGCCAGCAGCTTAGCCGGGAATGAGCAGTTCTTC
cdr3_aa: CASSLAGNEQFF

v_call: TRBV20-1
j_call: TRBJ2-5
cdr3_length: 11
clone_size: once
d_call: -
cdr3_nt: TGCAGTGCTAGAGGGAGGGAGACCCAGTACTTC
cdr3_aa: CSARGRETQYF

v_call: TRBV7-2
j_call: TRBJ2-7
cdr3_length: 13
clone_size: -
d_call: -
cdr3_nt: TGTGCCAGCAGCCCGAGGTCACTCCACGAGCAGTACTTC
cdr3_aa: CASSPRSLHEQYF

v_call: TRBV6-6
j_call: TRBJ2-4
cdr3_length: 12
clone_size: -
d_call: -
cdr3_nt: TGTGCCAGCAGTGCGACGGGTTACATTCAGTACTTC
cdr3_aa: CASSATGYIQYF

v_call: TRBV5-6
j_call: TRBJ2-1
cdr3_length: 13
clone_size: -
d_call: -
cdr3_nt: TGTGCCAGCAGCTGGAGTCTCCACAATGAGCAGTTCTTC
cdr3_aa: CASSWSLHNEQFF

v_call: TRBV7-3
j_call: TRBJ2-1
cdr3_length: 13
clone_size: -
d_call: -
cdr3_nt: TGTGCCAGCAGCTTAACGGGGCGGACTGAGCAGTTCTTC
cdr3_aa: CASSLTGRTEQFF

v_call: TRBV7-2
j_call: TRBJ2-5
cdr3_length: 16
clone_size: -
d_call: TRBD2
cdr3_nt: TGTGCCAGCAGCTTAGCGCAGCCGCGGGAGGTGGAGACCCAGTACTTC
cdr3_aa: CASSLAQPREVETQYF

v_call: TRBV10-2
j_call: TRBJ1-2
cdr3_length: 14
clone_size: -
d_call: TRBD1
cdr3_nt: TGCGCCAGCAGGGACAGGGGAGACGCCTATGGCTACACCTTC
cdr3_aa: CASRDRGDAYGYTF